In this sample, the clone carrying this TCR beta chain turned up a few times. Amplification started from genomic DNA. Multiplex PCR with 30 forward and 13 reverse primers amplified the TCR beta CDR3. TCRdb called the multiplex PCR reads again in MiXCR, with one record for every CDR3 protein. Among around 300,000 distinct CDR3 sequences listed, roughly 50% were seen once. The data originate from a study of type 1 and type 2 diabetes patients. About the study: Participants included type 1 and type 2 diabetes patients plus nondiabetic controls. From PBMCs, CD4+ and CD8+ T cells were isolated by magnetic microbeads.

Donors had no other autoimmune disease or infection in four weeks. The CDR3 runs to 16 residues. V lost 6 bases to trimming and J lost 0 bases; unmatched junction nucleotides: 11. The germline gives CDR1 MNHEY, CDR2 SMNVEV (reference sequence). Source material: peripheral blood mononuclear cells (PBMCs). This sequence was found in a man between 18 and 35 years old with type 2 diabetes. V usage is TRBV27 and J usage is TRBJ2-7; TRBD1 matches at 7 bases. The CDR3 DNA reads TGTGCCAGCAGCCCCCGGACAGGTCCAAGCTCCTACGAGCAGTACTTC. It codes for CASSPRTGPSSYEQYF.